This T cell receptor (beta chain) was observed in a study of blood T cell repertoires in COVID-19. Sequencing used immunoSEQ multiplex PCR; TCRdb keeps in-frame clones, though not all of them. The table has 95,000 to 110,000 clones, approximately 87% seen once; the top ten hold 10% to 15%. The CDR3 length is 12 residues. The V segment lost 4 bases and the J segment 2 bases; nucleotides outside the gene matches: 2. Germline V CDR1 and CDR2: SQVTM, ANQGSEA. The chain couples TRBV29-1 to TRBJ2-7, with 7 bases that match TRBD1. The sample consisted of peripheral blood. This TCR was recovered from a human donor in a cohort sampled during active or convalescent COVID-19. The CDR3, as DNA: TGCAGCGTTGCCAGGGGGACCTACGAGCAGTACTTC. Protein: CSVARGTYEQYF.